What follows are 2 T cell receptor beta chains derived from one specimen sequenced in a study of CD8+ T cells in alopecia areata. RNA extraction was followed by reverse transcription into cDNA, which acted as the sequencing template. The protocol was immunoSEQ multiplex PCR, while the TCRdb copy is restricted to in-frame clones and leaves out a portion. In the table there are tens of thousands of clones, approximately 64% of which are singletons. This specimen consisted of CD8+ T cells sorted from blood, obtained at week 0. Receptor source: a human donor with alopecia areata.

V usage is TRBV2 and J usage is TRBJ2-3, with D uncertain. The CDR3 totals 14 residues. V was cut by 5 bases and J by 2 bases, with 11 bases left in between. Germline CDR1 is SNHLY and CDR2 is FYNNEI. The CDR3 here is CASSSSKPTDTQYF. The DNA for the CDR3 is TGTGCCAGCAGTTCCAGCAAACCCACAGATACGCAGTATTTT.

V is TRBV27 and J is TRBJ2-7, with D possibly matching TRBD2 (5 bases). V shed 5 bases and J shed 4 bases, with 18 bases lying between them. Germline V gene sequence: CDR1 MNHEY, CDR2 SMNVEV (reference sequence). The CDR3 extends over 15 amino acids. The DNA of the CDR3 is TGTGCCAGCAGTGAGTTTGGCGGGCCCGATTACGAGCAGTACTTC. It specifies CASSEFGGPDYEQYF.